This T cell receptor (beta chain) is drawn from a study of blood T cell repertoires in COVID-19. In the study overall: The United States, Italy and Spain supplied acute and convalescent COVID-19 samples.

V was trimmed by 4 bases and J by 5 bases, leaving 8 bases between them. Germline-derived CDR1 and CDR2 are MDHEN and SYDVKM. The CDR3 has 12 amino acids. The assay was immunoSEQ multiplex PCR, and TCRdb's table has in-frame clones only and misses some. The table shows 180,000 or so clones, with around 79% occurring only once. Specimen: PBMCs or T cells enriched from blood (not recorded which). The origin of this receptor is a man in his fifties who had recovered from COVID-19. This chain joins TRBV28 and TRBJ1-2; D uncertain. The CDR3 DNA sequence: TGTGCCAGCAGTTCGCGCGTATATGGCTACACCTTC. This sequence encodes CASSSRVYGYTF.